Reported below is one T cell receptor (beta chain). Antigen: not known. The conserved phenylalanine or tryptophan normally closing the CDR3 is absent here, so this likely arose from a read error. Because the CDR3's place on the DNA is in doubt, the DNA is left out and the CDR3 is given as listed by TCRdb. This specimen belongs to a study of tumor and adjacent non-tumor tissue in lung cancer. As for the study in general: Patients comprised some eleven adenocarcinoma, a couple of squamous cell carcinoma and 1 small cell lung cancer. The patients, approximately nine men and roughly 5 women, were roughly 30 to 76 with stage I to III disease. General study results and limits: Significantly higher TCR diversity was found in tumor than normal lung. Tumor repertoires had a smaller top 100 clone share than normal lung.

RNA was extracted from bulk tissue without any cell sorting. The CDR3 numbers 14 amino acids, ends counted. Germline values: CDR1 SGHAT, CDR2 FQNNGV. Three rounds of nested PCR, following a modified ARM-PCR protocol, produced the TCRbeta library. TCRdb fed the multiplex PCR reads into MiXCR, producing one record per CDR3 protein. Of about 75,000 distinct CDR3 sequences detected, around 77% appear once; the ten largest clones hold more than 10%. This clonotype was sampled from a woman between 50 and 59 years old with non-small cell lung cancer. The sample taken for sequencing was lung tumor tissue. V usage is TRBV11-2 and J usage is TRBJ2-2; TRBD2 is the table's D call, not checked against the DNA. This CDR3 is CASGYTRDIGELLY.